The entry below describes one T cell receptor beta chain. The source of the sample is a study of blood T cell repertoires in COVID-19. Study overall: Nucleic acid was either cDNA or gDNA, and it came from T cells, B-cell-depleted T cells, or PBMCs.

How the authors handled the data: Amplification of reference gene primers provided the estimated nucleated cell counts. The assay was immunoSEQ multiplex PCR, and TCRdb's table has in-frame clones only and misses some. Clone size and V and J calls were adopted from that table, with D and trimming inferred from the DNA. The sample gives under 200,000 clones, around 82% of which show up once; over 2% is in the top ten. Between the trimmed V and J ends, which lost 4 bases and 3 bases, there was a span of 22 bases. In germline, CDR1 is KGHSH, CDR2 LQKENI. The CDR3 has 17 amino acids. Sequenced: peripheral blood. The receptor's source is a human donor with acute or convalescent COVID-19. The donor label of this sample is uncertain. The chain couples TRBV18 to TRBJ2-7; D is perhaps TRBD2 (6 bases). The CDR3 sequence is CASSLNGKAGLIYEQYF. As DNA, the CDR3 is TGTGCCAGCTCACTTAACGGGAAGGCGGGGCTTATCTACGAGCAGTACTTC.